The 16 T cell receptor beta chains below come from one sample, sequenced in a study of CXCR3-negative and CXCR3-positive naive CD8 T cells. UMI-labeled 5' RACE yielded the TRB cDNA libraries. Reprocessing the 5' RACE reads, TCRdb reports a single entry for every CDR3 protein and omits DNA. The sample table includes 45,000 to 70,000 distinct CDR3 sequences. Material: memory CD8+ T cells from blood. Receptors were obtained from a human donor in good health. Some clones in this sample may be carry-over from other donors' samples.

This sequence joins TRBV29-1 and TRBJ2-2; the D call from TCRdb, TRBD1, cannot be confirmed without DNA. Germline assignment: CDR1 SQVTM and CDR2 ANQGSEA. The CDR3 has 13 residues. The CDR3 spells CSVEGRGPGELFF.

V and J are TRBV7-9 and TRBJ2-7; the D call from TCRdb, TRBD2, cannot be confirmed without DNA. Germline CDR1 is SEHNR and CDR2 is FQNEAQ (reference sequence). There are 12 residues in the CDR3. This CDR3 reads CASSPIGLAGVF.

The chain carries TRBV29-1 and TRBJ2-1. Looked up from germline, CDR1 is SQVTM and CDR2 is ANQGSEA. The length of the CDR3 is 16 residues. CDR3 amino acids: CSVDGVRERSYNEQFF.

The chain links TRBV28 to TRBJ2-7; TCRdb proposes TRBD2, but this gene call is untestable without DNA. This CDR3 is 15 amino acids long. Per the germline V gene, CDR1 is MDHEN and CDR2 is SYDVKM. The CDR3 sequence is CASSLRLAGVSEQYF. The full variable domain, rest sourced from reference TRBV28 and TRBJ2-7, is DVKVTQSSRYLVKRTGEKVFLECVQDMDHENMFWYRQDPGLGLRLIYFSYDVKMKEKGDIPEGYSVSREKKERFSLILESASTNQTSMYLCASSLRLAGVSEQYFGPGTRLTVT.

V is TRBV6-5 and J is TRBJ2-2; TCRdb designates TRBD1, a call that cannot be tested without DNA. The length of the CDR3 is 16 residues. Germline values: CDR1 MNHEY, CDR2 SVGAGI. The CDR3 loop is CASSYSAGEDTGELFF.

The V call is TRBV30, the J call TRBJ1-1. Per the germline V gene, CDR1 is GTSNPN and CDR2 is SVGIG (reference sequence). The CDR3 spans 13 residues. The CDR3 loop reads CAWSVQDNTEAFF.

The V gene is TRBV3-1, the J gene TRBJ1-5; absent DNA, TCRdb's TRBD1 call cannot be checked. The CDR3 spans 15 residues. CDR1 is LGHDT and CDR2 is YNNKEL in the germline V gene (reference sequence). CDR3: CASSQLTGADQPQHF. Filled out from reference TRBV3-1 and TRBJ1-5, the complete variable domain reads DTAVSQTPKYLVTQMGNDKSIKCEQNLGHDTMYWYKQDSKKFLKIMFSYNNKELIINETVPNRFSPKSPDKAHLNLHINSLELGDSAVYFCASSQLTGADQPQHFGDGTRLSIL.

The genes are TRBV4-1 and TRBJ2-3. Germline V gives CDR1 MGHRA, CDR2 YSYEKL. CDR3 size: 17 residues. The CDR3 here is CASSQELGRTSTDTQYF.

The chain carries TRBV11-1 and TRBJ2-5; as DNA is missing, the TRBD1 call by TCRdb cannot be tested. Germline V gene lookup returns CDR1 SGHAT and CDR2 FQDESV (reference sequence). The CDR3 has 14 amino acids. CDR3 in amino acids: CASSSTGVGETQYF.

The genes are TRBV28 and TRBJ2-5; the TCRdb call, TRBD1, lacks DNA for checking. The CDR3 sequence is 13 residues long. The germline V gene has CDR1 MDHEN and CDR2 SYDVKM. The CDR3 protein is CASSPGILETQYF.

The genes are TRBV6-6 and TRBJ2-1; with no DNA, the TCRdb D assignment of TRBD1 cannot be verified. This CDR3 comprises 14 residues. Germline-derived CDR1 and CDR2 are MNHNY and SVGAGI (reference sequence). CDR3 sequence: CASSRQGPYNEQFF.

This rearrangement joins TRBV15 to TRBJ2-1; the D gene TCRdb calls, TRBD2, cannot be checked with no DNA. CDR3 length equals 13 residues. Germline values: CDR1 LNHNV, CDR2 YYDKDF (reference sequence). The CDR3 loop reads CAASSGGYNEQFF.

The chain uses TRBV5-1 and TRBJ1-1; TCRdb calls TRBD1, which cannot be checked without DNA. Germline CDR1 SGHRS, CDR2 YFSETQ. The CDR3 loop spans 13 amino acids. CDR3 in amino acids: CASSSTGITEAFF.

V usage is TRBV7-9 and J usage is TRBJ2-1; the D call of TRBD1 rests on TCRdb alone, since no DNA is present to check it. CDR1 is SEHNR, CDR2 FQNEAQ, per germline (reference sequence). This CDR3 spans 17 amino acids. CDR3 amino acids: CASSQTTRGRMYNEQFF.

The genes are TRBV4-3 and TRBJ2-3. CDR3 length: 14 residues. Germline CDR1 is LGHNA and CDR2 is YSLEER. Here the CDR3 reads CASSPASPQIRQYF.

This rearrangement joins TRBV29-1 to TRBJ2-7. The V gene's germline CDR1 is SQVTM and CDR2 ANQGSEA. This CDR3 comprises 12 residues. The CDR3 loop is CSVADSSSEQYF.